What follows are 24 T cell receptor beta chains derived from one specimen sequenced in a study of technical replicates of blood from a handful of donors. Assay used: immunoSEQ multiplex PCR; TCRdb lists only in-frame clones, some missing. Of 75,000 to 100,000 clones listed, about nine tenths were seen once; the top ten hold roughly 0.27%. Sequencing was done on a sample of T cells isolated from PBMCs. The receptors stem from a human donor in good health.

The chain joins TRBV11-2 to TRBJ2-7, with a weak D call TRBD1 (6 bases). This CDR3 spans 12 amino acids. Germline-derived CDR1 and CDR2 are SGHAT and FQNNGV. Trimming removed 4 bases at V and 4 bases at J, with 8 bases between. The CDR3 loop reads CASSSQGYEQYF. The DNA of the CDR3 is TGTGCCAGCAGCTCACAGGGTTACGAGCAGTACTTC. The variable domain in full, completed from reference TRBV11-2 and TRBJ2-7, reads EAGVAQSPRYKIIEKRQSVAFWCNPISGHATLYWYQQILGQGPKLLIQFQNNGVVDDSQLPKDRFSAERLKGVDSTLKIQPAKLEDSAVYLCASSSQGYEQYFGPGTRLTVT.

This chain links TRBV7-9 with TRBJ2-2; TRBD1 is a possible D gene (5 bases). The CDR3 is 14 amino acids. CDR1 and CDR2 from the germline V gene are SEHNR and FQNEAQ (reference sequence). V was pared by 8 bases and J by 3 bases, with 13 bases between. The CDR3 DNA sequence: TGTGCCAGCCAGTACCAGGGTCACACCGGGGAGCTGTTTTTT. Its translation: CASQYQGHTGELFF.

The chain combines TRBV7-7 with TRBJ2-1; possibly TRBD1 for D (6 bases). CDR3 length: 15 amino acids. The V end was cut by 5 bases, the J end by 5 bases, with 16 bases between. Germline CDR1 SSHAT, CDR2 FNYEAQ (reference sequence). The CDR3 DNA reads as TGTGCCAGCAGCCCAACCACAGGGCTCAACAATGAGCAGTTCTTC. This gives the protein CASSPTTGLNNEQFF.

V gene TRBV4-2 combines with J gene TRBJ2-1; D is perhaps TRBD1 (6 bases). The CDR3 length is 15 residues. Looked up from germline, CDR1 is LGHNA and CDR2 is YNFKEQ. Trimming left V 0 bases short and J 8 bases short, with 14 bases between. The CDR3 spells CASSQDGQGLDEQFF. The CDR3 DNA reads TGTGCCAGCAGCCAAGATGGGCAGGGGCTCGATGAGCAGTTCTTC.

The rearrangement joins TRBV19 to TRBJ2-7; tentative D call: TRBD1 (6 bases). Germline CDR1 and CDR2: LNHDA and SQIVND (reference sequence). The CDR3 length is 14 residues. The V and J ends lost 3 bases and 7 bases respectively, with 16 bases between them. CDR3 nucleotides: TGTGCCAGTAGTATTTTGAACAGCCAGGGGGAGCAGTACTTC. It translates to CASSILNSQGEQYF. Full variable domain (outside the CDR3, taken from reference TRBV19 and TRBJ2-7): DGGITQSPKYLFRKEGQNVTLSCEQNLNHDAMYWYRQDPGQGLRLIYYSQIVNDFQKGDIAEGYSVSREKKESFPLTVTSAQKNPTAFYLCASSILNSQGEQYFGPGTRLTVT.

The chain recombines TRBV7-6 with TRBJ2-3, with no clear D. Germline V lookup: CDR1 SGHVS, CDR2 FNYEAQ. The CDR3 is 12 residues long. V was cut by 5 bases and J by 7 bases, with 10 bases left in between. In nucleotides, the CDR3 is TGTGCCAGCAGCCCTGCTAAGAATACGCAGTATTTT. It specifies CASSPAKNTQYF.

This clone was picked up one time. This sequence joins TRBV15 and TRBJ1-1; 7 bases are a match to TRBD1. The V gene end was trimmed by 0 bases and the J gene end by 10 bases; junction bases not matched to a gene: 8. Germline-derived CDR1 and CDR2 are LNHNV and YYDKDF (reference sequence). CDR3 length equals 14 residues. DNA for the CDR3: TGTGCCACCAGCAGAGACCGACAGGGCTTGGCAGCTTTCTTT. The encoded protein is CATSRDRQGLAAFF.

The chain couples TRBV6-5 to TRBJ1-5; TRBD1 aligns across 7 bases. This CDR3 contains 15 residues. Trimming cost V 6 bases and J 3 bases; bases outside gene matches: 8. Looked up from germline, CDR1 is MNHEY and CDR2 is SVGAGI. CDR3 region: CASRPATGPNQPQHF. The CDR3 DNA is TGTGCCAGCAGACCCGCGACAGGGCCCAATCAGCCCCAGCATTTT.

The chain uses TRBV12-5 and TRBJ1-5; the D gene is possibly TRBD1 (5 bases). The V end lost 2 bases, the J end lost 0 bases, and 23 bases lay between the germline ends. This CDR3 is built from 20 residues. CDR1 is LGHNT and CDR2 is FRNRAP in the germline V gene. DNA of the CDR3: TGTGCTAGTGGTTTGTTCACAGGATCCTACCTCCCTTATAGCAATCAGCCCCAGCATTTT. Its translation: CASGLFTGSYLPYSNQPQHF.

The chain carries TRBV7-3 and TRBJ2-3, with 7 bases lining up with TRBD1. Germline CDR1 SGHTA, CDR2 FQGTGA. After removal of 4 bases from V and 2 bases from J, the junction contained 9 bases not matched to a gene. The CDR3 contains 16 residues. The CDR3 sequence is CASSSTPGQHTDTQYF. As DNA, the CDR3 is TGTGCCAGCAGCTCAACTCCGGGACAGCACACAGATACGCAGTATTTT.

The chain combines TRBV6-5 with TRBJ1-5; no firm D call. The V gene's germline CDR1 is MNHEY and CDR2 SVGAGI. Deletions cut 4 bases from V and 3 bases from J, with 13 bases between. The CDR3 loop spans 15 amino acids. CDR3 DNA sequence: TGTGCCAGCAGTTCAATTACAGAGTCCAATCAGCCCCAGCATTTT. Its protein product is CASSSITESNQPQHF.

The chain carries TRBV7-9 and TRBJ2-7; 7 bases map to TRBD1. Germline CDR1 SEHNR, CDR2 FQNEAQ (reference sequence). CDR3 length: 14 amino acids. The trim removed 6 bases at V and 5 bases at J, leaving 10 bases unmatched. CDR3 amino acids: CASRIRQGKHEQYF. The CDR3 DNA follows: TGTGCCAGCAGGATAAGACAGGGTAAGCACGAGCAGTACTTC.

CDR3 sequence (DNA): TGTGCCAGCAGCCAAGACAGTCCCTTTGGAAACACCATATATTTT. Protein: CASSQDSPFGNTIYF. The chain combines TRBV14 with TRBJ1-3, with unresolved D. Germline V gene lookup returns CDR1 SGHDN and CDR2 FVKESK. V lost 0 bases and J lost 3, with 9 bases in between. There are 15 residues in the CDR3. Full variable domain (rest looked up from reference TRBV14 and TRBJ1-3): EAGVTQFPSHSVIEKGQTVTLRCDPISGHDNLYWYRRVMGKEIKFLLHFVKESKQDESGMPNNRFLAERTGGTYSTLKVQPAELEDSGVYFCASSQDSPFGNTIYFGEGSWLTVV.

This chain joins TRBV19 and TRBJ2-5; TRBD2 is a possible D gene (6 bases). The CDR3 has 15 residues. Germline V gives CDR1 LNHDA, CDR2 SQIVND (reference sequence). Trimming pared 2 bases from V and 3 bases from J, leaving 13 bases between. The CDR3 sequence is CASSITGTGKETQYF. CDR3 sequence (DNA): TGTGCCAGTAGTATAACCGGGACTGGGAAAGAGACCCAGTACTTC.

CDR3 protein: CASSPRTRGNEQFF. For the CDR3, the DNA is TGTGCCAGCAGTCCCCGGACTAGGGGCAATGAGCAGTTCTTC. V is TRBV28 and J is TRBJ2-1, with 7 bases identical to TRBD2. The CDR3 consists of 14 residues. The V gene end was trimmed by 5 bases and the J gene end by 6 bases; junction bases not matched to a gene: 7. The germline gives CDR1 MDHEN, CDR2 SYDVKM.

J is TRBJ2-1 and V is TRBV10-1; D ambiguous. The CDR3 runs to 13 residues. Germline V gene sequence: CDR1 WNHNN, CDR2 SYGVQD (reference sequence). V was shortened by 3 bases and J by 2 bases, with 5 bases between the two germline ends. The CDR3 spells CASSDTTYNEQFF. CDR3 DNA: TGCGCCAGCAGTGATACTACCTACAATGAGCAGTTCTTC.

The chain links TRBV5-1 to TRBJ1-2, with 7 bases identical to TRBD1. The junction had 11 bases not matched to a gene; V was cut back by 3 bases and J by 3 bases. This CDR3 has 16 amino acids. Germline CDR1 and CDR2: SGHRS and YFSETQ. CDR3 in DNA: TGCGCCAGCAGCTCCCGGACAGGAGGGTCGCACTATGGCTACACCTTC. Translated, it gives CASSSRTGGSHYGYTF. The whole variable domain, filled in from reference TRBV5-1 and TRBJ1-2, reads KAGVTQTPRYLIKTRGQQVTLSCSPISGHRSVSWYQQTPGQGLQFLFEYFSETQRNKGNFPGRFSGRQFSNSRSEMNVSTLELGDSALYLCASSSRTGGSHYGYTFGSGTRLTVV.

This chain joins TRBV7-3 and TRBJ2-5, with 7 bases aligning to TRBD1. Looked up from germline, CDR1 is SGHTA and CDR2 is FQGTGA. With V trimmed by 4 bases and J by 5 bases, 4 bases remained unmatched. This CDR3 has 13 amino acids. The CDR3 reads CASSSGQWETQYF. The CDR3 DNA sequence: TGTGCCAGCAGCTCGGGACAGTGGGAGACCCAGTACTTC. The variable domain in full, with the rest retrieved from reference TRBV7-3 and TRBJ2-5, is GAGVSQTPSNKVTEKGKYVELRCDPISGHTALYWYRQSLGQGPEFLIYFQGTGAADDSGLPNDRFFAVRPEGSVSTLKIQRTERGDSAVYLCASSSGQWETQYFGPGTRLLVL.

This clone was seen just once. The rearrangement uses TRBV6-5 and TRBJ1-1; possible D gene TRBD1, 6 bases. The CDR3 runs 16 residues. V lost 2 bases to trimming and J lost 2 bases, with 15 bases between them. The germline CDR1 and CDR2 sequences are MNHEY and SVGAGI. The CDR3 sequence is CASSYPRGAGNTEAFF. In DNA, the CDR3 is TGTGCCAGCAGTTACCCCCGGGGGGCTGGCAACACTGAAGCTTTCTTT.

The chain is built from TRBV9 and TRBJ1-6; TRBD1 matches at 7 bases. Germline CDR1 reads SGDLS; CDR2 reads YYNGEE. CDR3 length: 16 residues. V dropped 2 bases and J dropped 6; count of bases not matched to a gene: 8. The CDR3 sequence: CASSVHSGQLNSPLHF. CDR3 nucleotide sequence: TGTGCCAGCAGCGTTCATTCGGGACAGCTTAATTCACCCCTCCACTTT. Based on the CDR3 plus reference TRBV9 and TRBJ1-6, the full variable domain is DSGVTQTPKHLITATGQRVTLRCSPRSGDLSVYWYQQSLDQGLQFLIQYYNGEERAKGNILERFSAQQFPDLHSELNLSSLELGDSALYFCASSVHSGQLNSPLHFGNGTRLTVT.

The genes are TRBV11-3 and TRBJ1-6; D ambiguous. Trimming stripped 0 bases from V and 9 bases from J, with 18 bases between. The CDR3 consists of 17 residues. Looked up from germline, CDR1 is SGHNT and CDR2 is YENEEA. CDR3 in amino acids: CASSLDRSGGRASPLHF. DNA of the CDR3: TGTGCCAGCAGCTTAGATCGGTCAGGAGGGCGCGCTTCACCCCTCCACTTT.

V and J are TRBV9 and TRBJ2-1, with 9 positions matching TRBD2. Looked up from germline, CDR1 is SGDLS and CDR2 is YYNGEE. The CDR3 contains 15 residues. The trim removed 5 bases at V and 9 bases at J, leaving 12 bases unmatched. The CDR3 loop is CASSLGGGGAGEQFF. The CDR3 DNA reads as TGTGCCAGCAGTCTGGGAGGCGGGGGGGCGGGTGAGCAGTTCTTC.

The J gene is TRBJ2-7, the V gene TRBV15; D not certain. Germline lookup yields CDR1 LNHNV and CDR2 YYDKDF (reference sequence). The CDR3 length is 15 residues. Trimming pared 0 bases from V and 3 bases from J, leaving 12 bases between. DNA of the CDR3: TGTGCCACCAGCAGAGAACGGGTCGGATACTACGAGCAGTACTTC. It encodes CATSRERVGYYEQYF. Full variable domain (remainder filled in from reference TRBV15 and TRBJ2-7): DAMVIQNPRYQVTQFGKPVTLSCSQTLNHNVMYWYQQKSSQAPKLLFHYYDKDFNNEADTPDNFQSRRPNTSFCFLDIRSPGLGDTAMYLCATSRERVGYYEQYFGPGTRLTVT.

This clone was observed a handful of times. The rearrangement links TRBV10-1 to TRBJ2-7, with 12 bases fitting TRBD1. Losses at the gene ends were 8 bases for V and 4 bases for J; bases not matched to a gene: 3. Germline CDR1 WNHNN, CDR2 SYGVQD (reference sequence). The CDR3 totals 13 residues. CDR3 residues: CASAGQGAYEQYF. The CDR3 coding sequence is TGCGCCAGCGCGGGACAGGGGGCGTACGAGCAGTACTTC.